This paragraph covers one TCR beta chain sequence. What it binds is unknown. The data stem from a study of T-cell reconstitution after alpha-beta-depleted transplantation in children. Study findings and constraints: The study reportedly traced alpha-beta T cells about two months after transplant to several hundred expanded graft clones. Newly produced T cells mostly provided counts and TCRbeta diversity after one year, as hyperexpanded clones declined. Some patients' high day-60 TCRbeta diversity was attributed to recipient cells surviving conditioning.

TCRbeta library construction was performed incorporating unique molecular identifiers. TCRdb passed the PCR reads through MiXCR, listing each CDR3 protein once. The table includes approximately 1,000,000 distinct CDR3 sequences, under 30% detected once. This TCR derives from a boy under two years old who had a stem cell transplant for SCID, so the T cells may come from the graft donor. This material consisted of PBMCs, mostly from graft donor cells, taken 360 days after TCRalphabeta/CD19-depleted stem cell transplant.

This chain's CDR3 is CASSYRGLLADTQYF. The CDR3 coding sequence is TGTGCCAGCAGTTACCGGGGCCTACTCGCAGATACGCAGTATTTT. This chain links TRBV6-2 or TRBV6-3 with TRBJ2-3, with D perhaps assigned TRBD1 or TRBD2 (5 bases each). Germline values: CDR1 MNHEY, CDR2 SVGEGT. The CDR3 has 15 amino acids. Between the trimmed V and J ends, which lost 2 bases and 4 bases, there was a span of 13 bases.